The 17 T cell receptor beta chains below all came from one sample that was sequenced in a study of CD39 and CD103 CD8 tumor-infiltrating T cells. Sequenced by immunoSEQ multiplex PCR; TCRdb stores in-frame clones only, minus some. The table records about 3,000 clones, roughly two thirds of them present only once. Sequencing was performed on CD39- CD103- CD8+ T cells sorted from the tumor. Subset described: CD103-CD39- double-negative CD45RA- CD8 T cells. Every receptor here comes from a human donor with head and neck squamous cell carcinoma.

The rearrangement uses TRBV5-4 and TRBJ2-5; D remains ambiguous. CDR1 SGHNT and CDR2 YYREEE come from the germline V gene (reference sequence). V lost 2 bases to trimming and J lost 1 base, with 15 bases between them. This CDR3 region has 16 residues. The CDR3 is CASSLVGLAGQETQYF. CDR3 DNA sequence: TGTGCCAGCAGCTTAGTCGGTTTAGCCGGCCAAGAGACCCAGTACTTC.

The chain links TRBV7-3 to TRBJ2-2; D remains unclear. CDR1 is SGHTA, CDR2 FQGTGA, per germline. This CDR3 has 12 amino acids. V lost 5 bases, J lost 6 bases, and 7 bases lay in between. DNA of the CDR3: TGTGCCAGCAGCCCCGTCGCCGGGGAGCTGTTTTTT. Protein sequence: CASSPVAGELFF.

V and J are TRBV7-9 and TRBJ2-4; 13 nucleotides agree with TRBD2. Trimming took 5 bases from V and 0 from J; bases not matched to a gene: 4. Germline V lookup: CDR1 SEHNR, CDR2 FQNEAQ (reference sequence). The CDR3 spans 17 residues. CDR3: CASSRLAGGQAKNIQYF. The CDR3 DNA reads TGTGCCAGCAGCCGACTAGCGGGGGGACAAGCCAAAAACATTCAGTACTTC.

This clone was recorded once. The chain employs TRBV4-3 and TRBJ1-1, with 8 bases that match TRBD1. Germline V CDR1 and CDR2: LGHNA, YSLEER. CDR3 length: 15 residues. Unmatched junction bases numbered 4, after V lost 4 bases and J lost 0 bases. The CDR3 DNA reads as TGCGCCAGCAGCCGAGACAGGGGAATGAACACTGAAGCTTTCTTT. The encoded protein is CASSRDRGMNTEAFF.

V gene TRBV6-1 combines with J gene TRBJ1-2, with 7 bases that match TRBD1. The V segment lost 4 bases and the J segment 0 bases; nucleotides outside the gene matches: 5. The CDR3 runs to 15 residues. Germline-derived CDR1 and CDR2 are MNHNS and SASEGT. The CDR3 is CASSVVTGSNYGYTF. CDR3 DNA sequence: TGTGCCAGCAGTGTCGTGACAGGGTCTAACTATGGCTACACCTTC.

This chain joins TRBV27 and TRBJ1-4; 8 bases line up with TRBD1. CDR1 is MNHEY and CDR2 is SMNVEV in the germline V gene (reference sequence). V was pared by 7 bases and J by 8 bases, with 18 bases of the junction left unmatched. This CDR3 is 17 amino acids long. Here the CDR3 DNA reads TGTGCCAGCACTACCTCCTGGCAGGGGGCGTTGAGGGAAAAACTGTTTTTT. Translation: CASTTSWQGALREKLFF.

The sample holds a few counts of this clone. The identical CDR3 is also encoded by other nucleotide sequences in the sample. DNA for the CDR3: TGTGCCAGCAGCCCGAAATCACAGGGAGATACGCAGTATTTT. This codes for CASSPKSQGDTQYF. The chain joins TRBV7-9 to TRBJ2-3; D is perhaps TRBD1 (6 bases). CDR3 length equals 14 residues. Trimming stripped 5 bases from V and 5 bases from J, with 14 bases between. From germline, CDR1 is SEHNR and CDR2 FQNEAQ (reference sequence).

The chain is built from TRBV30 and TRBJ1-4; the D gene is possibly TRBD1 (6 bases). With 1 base removed from V and 6 bases from J, the gap between germline ends came to 12 bases. Germline assignment: CDR1 GTSNPN and CDR2 SVGIG (reference sequence). This CDR3 contains 14 residues. CDR3 sequence (DNA): TGTGCCTGGAGTGAAGGGGGGTATGATGAAAAACTGTTTTTT. This gives the protein CAWSEGGYDEKLFF.

The V and J genes are TRBV2 and TRBJ2-7; D ambiguous. The CDR3 loop spans 11 amino acids. The germline CDR1 and CDR2 sequences are SNHLY and FYNNEI. The V gene lost 3 bases and the J gene lost 3 bases, with 3 bases spanning the gap. The DNA for the CDR3 is TGTGCCAGCAGTGATGACTACGAGCAGTACTTC. This encodes CASSDDYEQYF.

This clone appeared a single time. The chain's CDR3 is CAWKMQGRNYEQYF. CDR3 DNA: TGTGCCTGGAAGATGCAGGGAAGGAACTACGAGCAGTACTTC. This chain connects TRBV30 to TRBJ2-7, with D perhaps matching TRBD1 (5 bases). Germline CDR1 is GTSNPN and CDR2 is SVGIG (reference sequence). V lost 4 bases to trimming and J lost 3 bases, with 16 bases between them. The CDR3 loop spans 14 amino acids.

In DNA form, the CDR3 reads TGTGCCAGCAGCCAGGACAGCGAGCATTCACCCCTCCACTTT. This codes for CASSQDSEHSPLHF. This chain uses TRBV4-2 with TRBJ1-6, with D perhaps TRBD1 (6 bases). V gave up 3 bases and J gave up 8 bases, with 11 bases separating them. From germline, CDR1 is LGHNA and CDR2 YNFKEQ. The CDR3 consists of 14 residues.

The chain combines TRBV4-3 with TRBJ2-7; 9 bases are shared with TRBD1. Trimming cost V 4 bases and J 4 bases; bases outside gene matches: 5. Germline CDR1 is LGHNA and CDR2 is YSLEER. This CDR3 spans 14 amino acids. The CDR3 sequence is CASSPGTGQYEQYF. The CDR3, as DNA: TGCGCCAGCAGCCCCGGGACAGGGCAATACGAGCAGTACTTC.

This clone ranks as large (0.1 to 1%). Written as DNA, the CDR3 is TGTGCCAGCAGTCCGGGACAAAAAAATCAGCCCCAGCATTTT. This gives the protein CASSPGQKNQPQHF. The chain recombines TRBV6-5 with TRBJ1-5; perhaps TRBD1 as D (6 bases). The V end lost 5 bases, the J end lost 4 bases, and 12 bases lay between the germline ends. From germline, CDR1 is MNHEY and CDR2 SVGAGI. This CDR3 has 14 amino acids.

By sample share, this clone is large. J is TRBJ2-7 and V is TRBV7-6, with a weak D call TRBD1 (6 bases). Germline assignment: CDR1 SGHVS and CDR2 FNYEAQ. With 5 bases removed from V and 3 bases from J, the gap between germline ends came to 14 bases. The CDR3 has 14 amino acids. The DNA of the CDR3 is TGTGCCAGCAGCCCGACGACAGGAAACTACGAGCAGTACTTC. As protein: CASSPTTGNYEQYF.

The DNA for the CDR3 is TGCGCCAGCAGCCTCCGGGCGGGGCTCTACGAGCAGTACTTC. It specifies CASSLRAGLYEQYF. The chain uses TRBV4-1 and TRBJ2-7; possible D gene TRBD2, 6 bases. The germline gives CDR1 MGHRA, CDR2 YSYEKL. The CDR3 runs 14 residues. Deletions cut 4 bases from V and 3 bases from J, with 13 bases between.

V and J are TRBV13 and TRBJ1-2, with 7 bases that match TRBD1. V dropped 0 bases and J dropped 4; count of bases not matched to a gene: 5. In germline, CDR1 is PRHDT, CDR2 FYEKMQ (reference sequence). The CDR3 has 15 residues. CDR3 DNA: TGTGCCAGCAGCTTAGGAGGGGGCGTCATCTATGGCTACACCTTC. This gives the protein CASSLGGGVIYGYTF.

This clone occurred a few times. V gene TRBV6-1 combines with J gene TRBJ1-1, with a possible D match to TRBD1 (6 bases). The V gene lost 2 bases and the J gene lost 1 base, with 11 bases spanning the gap. The CDR3 consists of 15 residues. The germline V gene encodes CDR1 MNHNS and CDR2 SASEGT. The CDR3 DNA reads TGTGCCAGCAGTGAATTTGGGGGCGGGAACACTGAAGCTTTCTTT. Protein product: CASSEFGGGNTEAFF.